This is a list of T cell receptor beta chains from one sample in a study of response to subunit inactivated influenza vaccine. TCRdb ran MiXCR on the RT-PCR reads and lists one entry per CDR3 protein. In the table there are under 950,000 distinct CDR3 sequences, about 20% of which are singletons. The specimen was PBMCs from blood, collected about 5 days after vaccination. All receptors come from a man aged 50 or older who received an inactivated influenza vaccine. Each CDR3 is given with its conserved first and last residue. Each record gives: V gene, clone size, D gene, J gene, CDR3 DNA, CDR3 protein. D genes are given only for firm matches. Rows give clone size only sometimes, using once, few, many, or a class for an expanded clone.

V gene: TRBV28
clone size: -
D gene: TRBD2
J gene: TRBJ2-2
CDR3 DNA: TGTGCCAGCAGTTTGGCGGGGGGACTATCGAACACCGGGGAGCTGTTTTTT
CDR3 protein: CASSLAGGLSNTGELFF

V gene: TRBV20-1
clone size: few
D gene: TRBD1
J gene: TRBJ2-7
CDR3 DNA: TGCAGTGCTAGTCCCAGGGGGACACCCTACGAGCAGTACTTC
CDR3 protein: CSASPRGTPYEQYF

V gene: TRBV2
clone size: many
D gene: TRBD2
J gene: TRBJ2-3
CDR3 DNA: TGTGCCAGCAGTGACCCGGGACTAGCGGTTCTCCTACGACGAGATACGCAGTATTTT
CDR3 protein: CASSDPGLAVLLRRDTQYF

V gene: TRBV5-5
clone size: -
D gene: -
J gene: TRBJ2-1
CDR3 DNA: TGTGCCAGCAGCTACATTTCCTACAATGAGCAGTTCTTC
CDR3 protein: CASSYISYNEQFF

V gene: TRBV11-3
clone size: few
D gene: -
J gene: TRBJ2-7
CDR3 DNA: TGTGCCAGCAGCTTAGGCAACAGGGCCCTCAGCTCCTACGAGCAGTACTTC
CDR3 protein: CASSLGNRALSSYEQYF

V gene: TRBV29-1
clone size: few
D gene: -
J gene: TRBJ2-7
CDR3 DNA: TGCAGCGTTAGTCAGTACCAGACCTACGAGCAGTACTTC
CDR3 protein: CSVSQYQTYEQYF

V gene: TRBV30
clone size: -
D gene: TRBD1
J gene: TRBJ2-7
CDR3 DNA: TGTGCCTGGAGTCATCGGACAGGGGGCCCCTACGAGCAGTACTTC
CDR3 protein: CAWSHRTGGPYEQYF

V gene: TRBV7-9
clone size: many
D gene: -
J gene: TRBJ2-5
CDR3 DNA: TGTGCCAGCAGCCTCCTCTCCGGCCCTGGAGAGACCCAGTACTTC
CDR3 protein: CASSLLSGPGETQYF

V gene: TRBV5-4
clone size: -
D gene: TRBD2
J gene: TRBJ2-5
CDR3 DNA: TGTGCCAGCAGCGCCGGGACTAGCGGGAGTGGGCAAGAGACCCAGTACTTC
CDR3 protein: CASSAGTSGSGQETQYF

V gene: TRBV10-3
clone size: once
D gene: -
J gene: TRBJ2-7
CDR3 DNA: TGTGCCATCAGTGACATGTTCAGGACATCCTCCTACGAGCAGTACTTC
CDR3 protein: CAISDMFRTSSYEQYF

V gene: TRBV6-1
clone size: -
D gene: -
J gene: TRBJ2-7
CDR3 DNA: TGTGCCAGCAGCTCCTTAGGTGTTCCTGCGCCCTACGAGCAGTACTTC
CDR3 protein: CASSSLGVPAPYEQYF

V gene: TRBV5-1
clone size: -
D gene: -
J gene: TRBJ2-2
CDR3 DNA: TGCGCCAGCAGCTTGGAGGGACCTAGAAACGGGGAGCTGTTTTTT
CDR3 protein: CASSLEGPRNGELFF

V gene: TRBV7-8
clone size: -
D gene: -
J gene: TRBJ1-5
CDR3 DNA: TGTGCCAGCAGCGGGCAGGGACACAGCAATCAGCCCCAGCATTTT
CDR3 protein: CASSGQGHSNQPQHF

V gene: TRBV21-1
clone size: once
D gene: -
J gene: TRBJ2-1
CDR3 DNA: TGTGCCAGCACCCCAATGGTAGCGGGCCCCTACAATGAGCAGTTCTTC
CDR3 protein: CASTPMVAGPYNEQFF

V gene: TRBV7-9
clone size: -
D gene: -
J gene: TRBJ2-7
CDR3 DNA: TGTGCCAGCAGCTTAGGCAGGGACTCCAACTCCTACGAGCAGTACTTC
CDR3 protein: CASSLGRDSNSYEQYF

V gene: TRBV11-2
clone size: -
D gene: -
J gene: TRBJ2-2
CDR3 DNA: TGTGCCAGCAGCTTAGATCCCCCCTTAGGGATCGGCACCGGGGAGCTGTTTTTT
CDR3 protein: CASSLDPPLGIGTGELFF

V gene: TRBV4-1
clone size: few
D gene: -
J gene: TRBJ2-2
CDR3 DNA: TGCGCCAGCAGCCAGGAAGGAGGCACCGGGGAGCTGTTTTTT
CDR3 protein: CASSQEGGTGELFF

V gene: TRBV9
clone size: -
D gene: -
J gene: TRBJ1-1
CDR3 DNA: TGTGCCAGCAGCGGCGGGACATTTGGCACTGAAGCTTTCTTT
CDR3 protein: CASSGGTFGTEAFF

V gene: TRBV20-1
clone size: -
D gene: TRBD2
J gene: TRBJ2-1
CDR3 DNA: TGCAGTGCTAGAGACTTGCGGGGGTACAATGAGCAGTTCTTC
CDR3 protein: CSARDLRGYNEQFF

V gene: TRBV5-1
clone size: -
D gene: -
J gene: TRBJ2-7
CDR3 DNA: TGCGCCAGCAGCTTGGAGGGCGGTAGGTTATCCGAGCAGTACTTC
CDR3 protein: CASSLEGGRLSEQYF

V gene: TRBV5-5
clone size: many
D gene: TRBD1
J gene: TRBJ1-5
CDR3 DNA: TGTGCCAGCAGCCCCAGGGGGGGGTCCAATCAGCCCCAGCATTTT
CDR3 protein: CASSPRGGSNQPQHF

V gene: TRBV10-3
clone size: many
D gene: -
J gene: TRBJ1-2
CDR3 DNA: TGTGCCATCAGTGAGTCTACGGGGCAGGGGTCGAACTTTAACTATGGCTACACCTTC
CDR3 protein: CAISESTGQGSNFNYGYTF

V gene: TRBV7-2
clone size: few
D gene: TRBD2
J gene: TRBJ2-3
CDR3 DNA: TGTGCCAGCAGCTTTAGCGGGGGGGACTATACGCAGTATTTT
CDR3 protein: CASSFSGGDYTQYF

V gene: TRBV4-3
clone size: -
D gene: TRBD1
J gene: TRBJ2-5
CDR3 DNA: TGCGCCAGCAGCCAAGATCGCCGGGCAGGGGGAGAGACCCAGTACTTC
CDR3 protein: CASSQDRRAGGETQYF

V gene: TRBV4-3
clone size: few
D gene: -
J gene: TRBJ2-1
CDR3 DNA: TGCGCCAGCAGCCAAGATGTGGCTTCTGAGCAGTTCTTC
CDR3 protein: CASSQDVASEQFF

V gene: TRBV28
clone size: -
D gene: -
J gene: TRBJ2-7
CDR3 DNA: TGTGCCAGCAGTTTAGCGTCTACCACCTACGAGCAGTACTTC
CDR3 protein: CASSLASTTYEQYF

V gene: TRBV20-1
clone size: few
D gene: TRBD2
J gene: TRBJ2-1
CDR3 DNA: TGCAGTGCTTTACTAGCGGGGGCCTACAATGAGCAGTTCTTC
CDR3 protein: CSALLAGAYNEQFF

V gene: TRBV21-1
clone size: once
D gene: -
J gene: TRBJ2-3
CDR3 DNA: TGTGCCAGCAGCAAAGAGGGCACGACAAACACAGATACGCAGTATTTT
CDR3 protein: CASSKEGTTNTDTQYF

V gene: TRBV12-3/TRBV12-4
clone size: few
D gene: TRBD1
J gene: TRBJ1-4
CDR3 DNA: TGTGCCAGCAGTTTCCCAGGGGGGGGTAATGAAAAACTGTTTTTT
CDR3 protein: CASSFPGGGNEKLFF

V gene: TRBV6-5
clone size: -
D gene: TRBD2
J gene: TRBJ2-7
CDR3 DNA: TGTGCCAGCAGTTACTCCCCTAGCGGGGGGTGGGGGTACGAGCAGTACTTC
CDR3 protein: CASSYSPSGGWGYEQYF

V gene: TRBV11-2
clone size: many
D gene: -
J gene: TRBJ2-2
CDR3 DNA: TGTGCCAGCAGCTTATTACCGGGACTCAGAACGGGTCACACCGGGGAGCTGTTTTTT
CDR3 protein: CASSLLPGLRTGHTGELFF

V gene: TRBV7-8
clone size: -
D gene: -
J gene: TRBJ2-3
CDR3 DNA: TGTGCCAGCAGCTCCGTTGGACGCCGCACAGATACGCAGTATTTT
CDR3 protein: CASSSVGRRTDTQYF

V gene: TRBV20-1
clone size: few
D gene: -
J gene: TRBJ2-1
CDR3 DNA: TGCAGTGCTAGTGGGTTCTCCTACAATGAGCAGTTCTTC
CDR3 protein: CSASGFSYNEQFF

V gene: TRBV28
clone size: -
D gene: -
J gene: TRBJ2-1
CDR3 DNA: TGTGCCAGCAGTTTGAGCGGGCCAGACAATGAGCAGTTCTTC
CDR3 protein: CASSLSGPDNEQFF

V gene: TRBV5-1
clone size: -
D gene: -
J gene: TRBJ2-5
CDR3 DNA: TGCGCCAGCAATTTGGACCAGCCGCGCGAGACCCAGTACTTC
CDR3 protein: CASNLDQPRETQYF

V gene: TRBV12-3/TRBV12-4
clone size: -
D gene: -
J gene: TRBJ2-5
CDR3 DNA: TGTGCCAGCAGGAGGACAAGTCTTAAAGAGACCCAGTACTTC
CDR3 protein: CASRRTSLKETQYF

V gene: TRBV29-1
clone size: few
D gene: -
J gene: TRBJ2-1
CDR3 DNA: TGCAGCGTTGTAGGGGTTCCTAGCCACCTCGACTCCTACAATGAGCAGTTCTTC
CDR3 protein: CSVVGVPSHLDSYNEQFF

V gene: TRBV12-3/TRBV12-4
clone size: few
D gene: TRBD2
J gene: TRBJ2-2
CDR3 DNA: TGTGCCAGCAGTTTGGAGGGACTAGCGGGAGTCCACGGGGAGCTGTTTTTT
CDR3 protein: CASSLEGLAGVHGELFF

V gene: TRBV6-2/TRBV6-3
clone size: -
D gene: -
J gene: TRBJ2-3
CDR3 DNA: TGTGCCAGCAGACGGGTCCAAAGCACAGATACGCAGTATTTT
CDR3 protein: CASRRVQSTDTQYF

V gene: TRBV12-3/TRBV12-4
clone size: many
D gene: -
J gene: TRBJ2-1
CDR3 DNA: TGTGCCATCGGCCGGGCGGACAGAGTAAACAATGAGCAGTTCTTC
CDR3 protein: CAIGRADRVNNEQFF

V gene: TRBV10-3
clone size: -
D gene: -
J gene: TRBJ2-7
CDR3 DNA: TGTGCCATCAACCAGGGCCCGCCGGACTCCTACGAGCAGTACTTC
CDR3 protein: CAINQGPPDSYEQYF

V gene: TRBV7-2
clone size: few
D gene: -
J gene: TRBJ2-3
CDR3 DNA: TGTGCCAGCAGCTTATATGGAGTAACAGATACGCAGTATTTT
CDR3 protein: CASSLYGVTDTQYF

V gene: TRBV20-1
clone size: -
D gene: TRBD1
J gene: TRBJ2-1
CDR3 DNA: TGCAGTGCGCCGCACAGGGGAATAAGTAATGAGCAGTTCTTC
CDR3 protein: CSAPHRGISNEQFF

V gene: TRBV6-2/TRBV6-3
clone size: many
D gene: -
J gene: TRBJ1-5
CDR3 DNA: TGTGCCAGCAGTTATCTCCTTGGGGAAGGGGGCAATCAGCCCCAGCATTTT
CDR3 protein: CASSYLLGEGGNQPQHF

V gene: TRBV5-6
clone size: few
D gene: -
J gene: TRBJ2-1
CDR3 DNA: TGTGCCAGCAGCTTGCTACGGAACTACAATGAGCAGTTCTTC
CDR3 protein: CASSLLRNYNEQFF

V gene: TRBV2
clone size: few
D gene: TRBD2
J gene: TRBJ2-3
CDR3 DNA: TGTGCCAGCAGTGGGTGGTCTAGCGGTTTCACAGATACGCAGTATTTT
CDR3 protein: CASSGWSSGFTDTQYF